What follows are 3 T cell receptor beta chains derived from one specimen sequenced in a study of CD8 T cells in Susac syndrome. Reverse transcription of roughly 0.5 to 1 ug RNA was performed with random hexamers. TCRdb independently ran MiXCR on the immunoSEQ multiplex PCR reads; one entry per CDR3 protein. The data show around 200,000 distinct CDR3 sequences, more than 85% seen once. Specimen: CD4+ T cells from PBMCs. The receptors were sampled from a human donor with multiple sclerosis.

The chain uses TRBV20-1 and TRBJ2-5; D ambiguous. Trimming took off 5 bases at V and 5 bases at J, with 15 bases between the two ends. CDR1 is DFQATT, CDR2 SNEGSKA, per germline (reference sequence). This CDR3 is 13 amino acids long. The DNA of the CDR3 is TGCAGTGCTTTTCGGAGCGTCGGGGAGACCCAGTACTTC. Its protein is CSAFRSVGETQYF.

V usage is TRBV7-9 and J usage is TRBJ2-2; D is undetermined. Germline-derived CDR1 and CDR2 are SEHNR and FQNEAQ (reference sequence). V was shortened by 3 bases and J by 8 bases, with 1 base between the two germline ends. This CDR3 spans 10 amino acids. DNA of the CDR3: TGTGCCAGCAGCTTGGGGGAGCTGTTTTTT. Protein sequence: CASSLGELFF.

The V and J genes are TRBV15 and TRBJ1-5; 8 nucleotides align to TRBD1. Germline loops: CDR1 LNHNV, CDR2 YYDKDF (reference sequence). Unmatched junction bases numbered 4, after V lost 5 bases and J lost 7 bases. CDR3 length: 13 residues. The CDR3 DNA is TGTGCCACCAGCGGACAGGGAGGGCAGCCCCAGCATTTT. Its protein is CATSGQGGQPQHF.